The sequence of this T cell receptor beta chain was determined in a study of OX40 agonist ivuxolimab in advanced cancers. TCRdb keeps only in-frame clones here, not all; method: immunoSEQ multiplex PCR. The sample has fewer than 85,000 clones, approximately 83% seen once; the top ten hold around 2%. Germline CDR1 reads SGDLS; CDR2 reads YYNGEE. Trimming took 2 bases from V and 2 from J, leaving 15 bases between them. CDR3 length: 16 residues. The receptor was isolated from an adult with an advanced solid tumor such as melanoma, head and neck, liver or kidney cancer. The J gene is TRBJ2-3, the V gene TRBV9; D possibly corresponds to TRBD2 (6 bases). This specimen consisted of CD4+ or CD8+ T cells sorted from blood, obtained in a trial of the OX40 agonist ivuxolimab. The CDR3 reads CASSVRLDFYTDTQYF. For the CDR3, the DNA is TGTGCCAGCAGCGTTAGACTAGATTTTTACACAGATACGCAGTATTTT.